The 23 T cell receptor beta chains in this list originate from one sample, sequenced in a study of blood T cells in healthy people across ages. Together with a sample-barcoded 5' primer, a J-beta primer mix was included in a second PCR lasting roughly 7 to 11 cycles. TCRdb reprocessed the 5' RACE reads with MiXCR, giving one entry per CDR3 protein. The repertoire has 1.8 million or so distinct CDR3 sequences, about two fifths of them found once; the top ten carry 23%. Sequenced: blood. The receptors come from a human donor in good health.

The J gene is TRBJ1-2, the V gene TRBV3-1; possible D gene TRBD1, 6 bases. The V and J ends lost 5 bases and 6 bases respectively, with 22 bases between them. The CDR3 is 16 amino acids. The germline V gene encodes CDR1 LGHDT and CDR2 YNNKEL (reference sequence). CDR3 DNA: TGTGCCAGCAGCAATCAGCTTCAGGGGTGGAACGATGGCTACACCTTC. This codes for CASSNQLQGWNDGYTF.

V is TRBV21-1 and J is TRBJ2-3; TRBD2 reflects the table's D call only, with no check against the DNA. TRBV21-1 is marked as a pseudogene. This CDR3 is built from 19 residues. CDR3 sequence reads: CASSKVIGASGASTDTQYF. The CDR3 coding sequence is TGTGCCAGCAGCAAAGTAATAGGGGCTAGCGGGGCAAGCACAGATACGCAGTATTTT.

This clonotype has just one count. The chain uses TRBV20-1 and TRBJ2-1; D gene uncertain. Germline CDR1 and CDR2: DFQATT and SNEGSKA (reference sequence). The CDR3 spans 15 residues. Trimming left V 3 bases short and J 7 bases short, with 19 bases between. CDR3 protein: CSASATQTTENEQFF. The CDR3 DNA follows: TGCAGTGCTAGCGCGACGCAAACCACCGAAAATGAGCAGTTCTTC.

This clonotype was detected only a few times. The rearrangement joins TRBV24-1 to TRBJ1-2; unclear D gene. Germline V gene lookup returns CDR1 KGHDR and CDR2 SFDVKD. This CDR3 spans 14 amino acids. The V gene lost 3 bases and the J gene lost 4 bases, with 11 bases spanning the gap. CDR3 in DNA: TGTGCCACCAGTGATCGACGATTAGGCTATGGCTACACCTTC. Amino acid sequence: CATSDRRLGYGYTF.

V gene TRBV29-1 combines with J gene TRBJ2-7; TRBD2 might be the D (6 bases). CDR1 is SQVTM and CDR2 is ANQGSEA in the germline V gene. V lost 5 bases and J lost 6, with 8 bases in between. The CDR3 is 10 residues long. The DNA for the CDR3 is TGCAGCGTTTTCGGGGGCGAGCAGTACTTC. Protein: CSVFGGEQYF.

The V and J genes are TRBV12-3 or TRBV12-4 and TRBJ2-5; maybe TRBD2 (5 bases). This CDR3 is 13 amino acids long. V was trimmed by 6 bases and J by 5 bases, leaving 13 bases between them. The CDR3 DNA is TGTGCCAGCAGCCTCCAACTAGGGGAGACCCAGTACTTC. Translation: CASSLQLGETQYF.

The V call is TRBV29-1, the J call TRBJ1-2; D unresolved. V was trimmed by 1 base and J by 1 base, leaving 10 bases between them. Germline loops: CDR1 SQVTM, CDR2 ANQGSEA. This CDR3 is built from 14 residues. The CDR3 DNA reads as TGCAGCGTTGAAGGCGGGGTCAATAACTATGGCTACACCTTC. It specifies CSVEGGVNNYGYTF.

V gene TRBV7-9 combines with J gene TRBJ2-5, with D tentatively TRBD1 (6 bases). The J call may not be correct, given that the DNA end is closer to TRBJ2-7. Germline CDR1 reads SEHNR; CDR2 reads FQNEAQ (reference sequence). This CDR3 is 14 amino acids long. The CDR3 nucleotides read TGTGCCAGCAGCTTAGGGGGGCTGGGATCCGAGCAGTACTTC. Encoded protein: CASSLGGLGSEQYF.

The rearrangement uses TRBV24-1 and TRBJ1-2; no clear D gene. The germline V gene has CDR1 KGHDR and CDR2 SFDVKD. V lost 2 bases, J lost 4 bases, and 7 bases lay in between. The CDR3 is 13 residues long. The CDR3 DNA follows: TGTGCCACCAGTGATTCGCGGTTCTATGGCTACACCTTC. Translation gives CATSDSRFYGYTF.

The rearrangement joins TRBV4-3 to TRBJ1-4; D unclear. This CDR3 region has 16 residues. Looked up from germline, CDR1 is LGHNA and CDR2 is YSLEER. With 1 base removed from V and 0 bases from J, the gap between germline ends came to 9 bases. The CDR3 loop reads CASSQGFSPTNEKLFF. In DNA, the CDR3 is TGCGCCAGCAGCCAAGGTTTCAGCCCAACTAATGAAAAACTGTTTTTT.

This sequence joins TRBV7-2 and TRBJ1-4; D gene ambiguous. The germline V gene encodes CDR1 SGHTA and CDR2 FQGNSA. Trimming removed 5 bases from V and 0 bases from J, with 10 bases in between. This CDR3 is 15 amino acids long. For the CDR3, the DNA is TGTGCCAGCAGCCTCATTCCTGCAACTAATGAAAAACTGTTTTTT. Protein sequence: CASSLIPATNEKLFF. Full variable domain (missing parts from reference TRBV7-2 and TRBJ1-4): GAGVSQSPSNKVTEKGKDVELRCDPISGHTALYWYRQSLGQGLEFLIYFQGNSAPDKSGLPSDRFSAERTGGSVSTLTIQRTQQEDSAVYLCASSLIPATNEKLFFGSGTQLSVL.

CDR3 DNA: TGTGCCACCAGCAGAGTTCCCTTGACAGGCGCCCTAGCTGCTAATGAAAAACTGTTTTTT. This sequence encodes CATSRVPLTGALAANEKLFF. V usage is TRBV15 and J usage is TRBJ1-4; D may be TRBD1 (6 bases). Looked up from germline, CDR1 is LNHNV and CDR2 is YYDKDF (reference sequence). The germline V and J ends were trimmed by 1 base and 3 bases, with 24 bases remaining between them. The CDR3 totals 20 residues.

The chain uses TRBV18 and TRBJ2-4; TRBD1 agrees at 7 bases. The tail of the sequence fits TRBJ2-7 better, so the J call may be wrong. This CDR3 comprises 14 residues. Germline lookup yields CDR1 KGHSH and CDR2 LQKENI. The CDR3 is CASSGQDPAYEQYF. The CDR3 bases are TGTGCCAGCTCTGGACAGGACCCGGCTTACGAGCAGTACTTC.

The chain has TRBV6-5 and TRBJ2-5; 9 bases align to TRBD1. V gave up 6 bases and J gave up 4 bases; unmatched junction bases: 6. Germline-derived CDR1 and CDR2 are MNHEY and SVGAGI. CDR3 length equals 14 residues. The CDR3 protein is CASRRLDRGETQYF. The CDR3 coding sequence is TGTGCCAGCAGGAGACTGGACAGGGGAGAGACCCAGTACTTC.

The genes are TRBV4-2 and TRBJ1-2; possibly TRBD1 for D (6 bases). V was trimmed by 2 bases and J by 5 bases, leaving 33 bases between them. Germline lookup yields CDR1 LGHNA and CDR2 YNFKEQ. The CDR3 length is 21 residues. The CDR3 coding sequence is TGTGCCAGCAGCCAAAGGTTCCGGGGTGGGGGCCGACCCTCTGGTAGATATGGCTACACCTTC. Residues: CASSQRFRGGGRPSGRYGYTF.

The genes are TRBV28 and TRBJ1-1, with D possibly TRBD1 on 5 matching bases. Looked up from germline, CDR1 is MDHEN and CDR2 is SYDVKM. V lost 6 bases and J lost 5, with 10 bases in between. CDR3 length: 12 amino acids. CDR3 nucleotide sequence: TGTGCCAGCAGACGGGGGTTAACTGAAGCTTTCTTT. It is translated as CASRRGLTEAFF.

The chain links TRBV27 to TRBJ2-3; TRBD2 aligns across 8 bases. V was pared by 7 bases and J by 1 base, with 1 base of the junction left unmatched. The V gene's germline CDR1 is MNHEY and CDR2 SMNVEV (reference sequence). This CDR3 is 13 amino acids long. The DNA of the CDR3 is TGTGCCAGCATCGGGGGGGGCACAGATACGCAGTATTTT. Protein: CASIGGGTDTQYF.

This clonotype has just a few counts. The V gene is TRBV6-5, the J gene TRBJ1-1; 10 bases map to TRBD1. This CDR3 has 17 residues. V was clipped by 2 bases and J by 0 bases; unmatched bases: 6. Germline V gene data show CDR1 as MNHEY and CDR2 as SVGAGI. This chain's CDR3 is CASSYGGQGILNTEAFF. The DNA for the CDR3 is TGTGCCAGCAGTTACGGGGGACAGGGGATTTTGAACACTGAAGCTTTCTTT.

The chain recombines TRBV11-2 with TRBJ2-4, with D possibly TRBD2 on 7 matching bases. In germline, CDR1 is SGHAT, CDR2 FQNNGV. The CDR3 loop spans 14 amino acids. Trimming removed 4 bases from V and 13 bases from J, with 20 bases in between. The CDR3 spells CASSSDTGGGGQYF. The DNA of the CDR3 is TGTGCCAGCAGCTCCGACACCGGGGGAGGGGGGCAGTACTTC.

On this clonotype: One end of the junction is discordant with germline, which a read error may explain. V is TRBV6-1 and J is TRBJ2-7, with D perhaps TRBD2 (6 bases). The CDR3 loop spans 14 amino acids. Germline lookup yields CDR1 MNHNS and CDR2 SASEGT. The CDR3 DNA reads TGTGCCAGCAGTGAGAGGGACTCTTCCTACGAGCGGTACTTC. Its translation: CASSERDSSYERYF.

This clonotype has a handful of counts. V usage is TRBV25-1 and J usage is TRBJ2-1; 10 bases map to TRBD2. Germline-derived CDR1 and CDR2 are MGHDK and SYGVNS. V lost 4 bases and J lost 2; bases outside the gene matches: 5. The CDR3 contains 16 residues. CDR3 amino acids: CASSGLGLAAYNEQFF. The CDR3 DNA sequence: TGTGCCAGCAGTGGACTCGGACTAGCGGCCTACAATGAGCAGTTCTTC.

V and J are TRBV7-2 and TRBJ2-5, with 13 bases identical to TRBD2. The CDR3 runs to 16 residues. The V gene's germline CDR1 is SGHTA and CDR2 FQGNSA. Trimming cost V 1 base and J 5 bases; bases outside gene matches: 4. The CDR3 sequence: CASSLVGTSGAETQYF. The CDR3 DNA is TGTGCCAGCAGCTTAGTAGGGACTAGCGGGGCCGAGACCCAGTACTTC.

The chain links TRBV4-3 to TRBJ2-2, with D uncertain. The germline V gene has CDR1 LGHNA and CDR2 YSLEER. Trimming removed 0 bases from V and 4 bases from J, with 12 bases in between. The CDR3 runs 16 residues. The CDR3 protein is CASSQDYSRGTGELFF. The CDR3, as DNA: TGCGCCAGCAGCCAAGATTACAGCCGAGGCACCGGGGAGCTGTTTTTT.